These 20 T cell receptor beta chains originate from one sample sequenced in a study of control samples from healthy donors and cancer patients. Libraries were prepared by immunoSEQ multiplex PCR; TCRdb keeps only in-frame clonotypes and omits some of them. In the table there are approximately 130,000 clones, more than 75% of which are singletons. The sample comprised blood. All receptors derive from a man aged 40-50 years in good health.

The chain combines TRBV19 with TRBJ1-2, with D perhaps matching TRBD1 (5 bases). V lost 0 bases to trimming and J lost 4 bases, with 12 bases between them. Germline V gene data show CDR1 as LNHDA and CDR2 as SQIVND (reference sequence). The CDR3 covers 15 residues. CDR3 amino acids: CASSIDRDSGYGYTF. Written as DNA, the CDR3 is TGTGCCAGTAGTATAGACCGCGACAGTGGCTATGGCTACACCTTC.

CDR3 residues: CASSPGQGHNEQFF. CDR3 bases: TGTGCCAGCAGCCCCGGACAGGGCCACAATGAGCAGTTCTTC. The chain links TRBV7-3 to TRBJ2-1; 8 positions agree with TRBD1. CDR1 SGHTA and CDR2 FQGTGA come from the germline V gene. The CDR3 runs to 14 residues. The V segment lost 5 bases and the J segment 5 bases; nucleotides outside the gene matches: 5.

This clone was observed a single time. V gene TRBV7-9 combines with J gene TRBJ2-3; 8 nucleotides match TRBD2. Trimming cost V 1 base and J 1 base; bases outside gene matches: 10. Germline loops: CDR1 SEHNR, CDR2 FQNEAQ (reference sequence). The CDR3 is 18 amino acids. The CDR3 sequence: CASSLGSGASLGTDTQYF. CDR3 bases: TGTGCCAGCAGCTTAGGTAGCGGGGCGTCCCTAGGCACAGATACGCAGTATTTT.

The J gene is TRBJ2-3, the V gene TRBV6-4, with D perhaps matching TRBD2 (6 bases). This CDR3 is 12 amino acids long. Germline-derived CDR1 and CDR2 are MRHNA and SNTAGT. Trimming stripped 11 bases from V and 7 bases from J, with 16 bases between. The CDR3: CARHAGLNTQYF. CDR3 DNA sequence: TGTGCCCGGCATGCGGGGTTGAATACGCAGTATTTT.

This clone was seen a handful of times. The chain combines TRBV10-1 with TRBJ2-2; unclear D gene. The germline V and J ends were trimmed by 6 bases and 3 bases, with 11 bases remaining between them. CDR1 is WNHNN and CDR2 is SYGVQD in the germline V gene (reference sequence). The CDR3 loop spans 14 amino acids. This CDR3 reads CASRLEPDTGELFF. Written as DNA, the CDR3 is TGCGCCAGCAGGTTGGAGCCGGACACCGGGGAGCTGTTTTTT.

V is TRBV19 and J is TRBJ1-2; the D is unclear. This CDR3 is built from 14 residues. Trimming removed 3 bases at V and 1 base at J, with 9 bases between. Germline V gene data show CDR1 as LNHDA and CDR2 as SQIVND (reference sequence). The CDR3 protein is CASSMDWNNYGYTF. The CDR3 DNA sequence: TGTGCCAGTAGTATGGATTGGAATAACTATGGCTACACCTTC.

This clone was detected a few times. CDR3 nucleotide sequence: TGTGCCAGCACCTACCTAAGAAATGAGCAGTTCTTC. It yields the protein CASTYLRNEQFF. The chain recombines TRBV12-3 or TRBV12-4 with TRBJ2-1; D call uncertain. Trimming left V 7 bases short and J 7 bases short, with 11 bases between. The CDR3 is 12 residues long.

This clone appeared a single time. V usage is TRBV25-1 and J usage is TRBJ2-5, with D perhaps TRBD2 (6 bases). The V gene's germline CDR1 is MGHDK and CDR2 SYGVNS. Between the trimmed V and J ends, which lost 2 bases and 5 bases, there was a span of 12 bases. The CDR3 contains 14 residues. The CDR3 here is CASSEAGLTETQYF. The CDR3 bases are TGTGCCAGCAGTGAAGCGGGGTTGACGGAGACCCAGTACTTC.

The CDR3 reads CASRSAGGKNTEAFF. The CDR3 DNA is TGTGCCAGCAGGTCGGCAGGGGGCAAGAACACTGAAGCTTTCTTT. The V call is TRBV6-5, the J call TRBJ1-1; TRBD1 matches 8 bases. V was pared by 6 bases and J by 1 base, with 7 bases of the junction left unmatched. Germline V gene lookup returns CDR1 MNHEY and CDR2 SVGAGI. The CDR3 spans 15 residues.

In this sample, this clone turned up once. The chain has TRBV7-2 and TRBJ2-1; D possibly corresponds to TRBD2 (6 bases). The CDR3 contains 15 residues. The germline V gene encodes CDR1 SGHTA and CDR2 FQGNSA. The V end lost 1 base, the J end lost 7 bases, and 14 bases lay between the germline ends. CDR3 region: CASSLVSDRGNEQFF. The CDR3 nucleotides read TGTGCCAGCAGCTTAGTGTCGGACCGGGGGAATGAGCAGTTCTTC.

The chain combines TRBV2 with TRBJ1-5, with 9 bases lining up with TRBD1. Germline lookup yields CDR1 SNHLY and CDR2 FYNNEI. The trim removed 5 bases at V and 4 bases at J, leaving 9 bases unmatched. The CDR3 is made up of 16 amino acids. This CDR3 reads CASSRFPGQGNQPQHF. CDR3 DNA: TGTGCCAGCAGTCGATTCCCGGGACAGGGAAATCAGCCCCAGCATTTT. Looking up the rest from reference TRBV2 and TRBJ1-5 gives the full variable domain: EPEVTQTPSHQVTQMGQEVILRCVPISNHLYFYWYRQILGQKVEFLVSFYNNEISEKSEIFDDQFSVERPDGSNFTLKIRSTKLEDSAMYFCASSRFPGQGNQPQHFGDGTRLSIL.

V gene TRBV3-1 (or the pseudogene TRBV3-2) combines with J gene TRBJ2-5; 9 bases agree with TRBD2. The CDR3 sequence is 14 residues long. The J segment lost 4 bases and the V segment lost 3 bases, leaving 3 bases of the junction unmatched. CDR1 and CDR2 (germline): LGHDT, YNNKEL (reference sequence). The CDR3 protein is CASSHAGGPETQYF. For the CDR3, the DNA is TGTGCCAGCAGCCACGCGGGGGGGCCAGAGACCCAGTACTTC.

V usage is TRBV29-1 and J usage is TRBJ1-2, with 8 positions matching TRBD1. The CDR3 runs to 14 residues. V was clipped by 4 bases and J by 2 bases; unmatched bases: 6. Germline values: CDR1 SQVTM, CDR2 ANQGSEA. The CDR3 here is CSVAPDRANYGYTF. The DNA for the CDR3 is TGCAGCGTTGCCCCGGACAGGGCCAACTATGGCTACACCTTC.

This sequence joins TRBV7-2 and TRBJ1-6; maybe TRBD1 (5 bases). The CDR3 covers 13 residues. V was cut by 1 base and J by 9 bases, with 7 bases left in between. CDR1 is SGHTA and CDR2 is FQGNSA in the germline V gene. The CDR3 loop is CASSLGGASPLHF. The CDR3 coding sequence is TGTGCCAGCAGCTTAGGTGGGGCTTCACCCCTCCACTTT.

The gene calls are TRBV12-3 or TRBV12-4 and TRBJ2-2; possible D gene TRBD1, 5 bases. Between the trimmed V and J ends, which lost 5 bases and 5 bases, there was a span of 9 bases. The CDR3 runs 13 residues. CDR3 coding DNA: TGTGCCAGCAGTCTCAGGGAAACCGGGGAGCTGTTTTTT. Translated: CASSLRETGELFF.

The chain couples TRBV9 to TRBJ1-6; D perhaps matches TRBD1 (6 bases). Trimming took 1 base from V and 7 from J, leaving 15 bases between them. The germline gives CDR1 SGDLS, CDR2 YYNGEE. There are 16 residues in the CDR3. The CDR3 DNA is TGTGCCAGCAGCGTATCGGGGGGGGCGAGGAATTCACCCCTCCACTTT. Amino acids: CASSVSGGARNSPLHF.

The chain uses TRBV5-1 and TRBJ2-1, with 10 nucleotides matching TRBD2. CDR3 length equals 17 residues. After removal of 0 bases from V and 7 bases from J, the junction contained 10 bases not matched to a gene. Germline V lookup: CDR1 SGHRS, CDR2 YFSETQ. CDR3 in amino acids: CASSLGQGSGGRNEQFF. The CDR3 DNA is TGCGCCAGCAGCTTGGGACAAGGTAGCGGGGGGCGAAATGAGCAGTTCTTC.

The gene calls are TRBV4-3 and TRBJ2-1; D remains unclear. Germline V gene sequence: CDR1 LGHNA, CDR2 YSLEER. Between the trimmed V and J ends, which lost 0 bases and 5 bases, there was a span of 8 bases. The CDR3 is 14 residues long. The CDR3 DNA reads TGCGCCAGCAGCCAAGATTTCCCTAACAATGAGCAGTTCTTC. Translated: CASSQDFPNNEQFF.

The gene calls are TRBV18 and TRBJ2-5; 10 bases align to TRBD1. V lost 6 bases to trimming and J lost 5 bases; unmatched junction nucleotides: 12. Germline V gene lookup returns CDR1 KGHSH and CDR2 LQKENI. The CDR3 runs 16 residues. The CDR3 DNA reads as TGTGCCAGCTCGCGACAGGGGGCGACCCATTGGGAGACCCAGTACTTC. Protein sequence: CASSRQGATHWETQYF.

The chain couples TRBV7-8 to TRBJ1-5, with TRBD1 matching 8 bases. Germline V gene data show CDR1 as SGHVS and CDR2 as FQNEAQ. This CDR3 comprises 15 residues. The trim removed 7 bases at V and 7 bases at J, leaving 12 bases unmatched. CDR3 sequence reads: CASKVSQGAGQPQHF. CDR3 coding DNA: TGTGCCAGCAAGGTCTCTCAGGGGGCAGGACAGCCCCAGCATTTT. Supplemented by reference TRBV7-8 and TRBJ1-5, the full variable domain reads GAGVSQSPRYKVAKRGQDVALRCDPISGHVSLFWYQQALGQGPEFLTYFQNEAQLDKSGLPSDRFFAERPEGSVSTLKIQRTQQEDSAVYLCASKVSQGAGQPQHFGDGTRLSIL.